The 28 T cell receptor beta chains presented below share a single source sample, sequenced in a study of shared clonotypes between healthy human individuals. The table came from immunoSEQ multiplex PCR; TCRdb's copy has only in-frame clones and leaves some out. The sample consists of over a million clones, roughly 96% of them appearing once. Sequences were obtained from naive CD4+ T cells sorted from blood. The subset here: CD45RA+ positively selected. Source of these receptors: a man in his thirties or forties in good health.

A note on this clone: The sample contains more than one DNA sequence encoding this CDR3. The genes are TRBV9 and TRBJ2-3; the D gene is possibly TRBD2 (5 bases). V was trimmed by 1 base and J by 0 bases, leaving 6 bases between them. Germline assignment: CDR1 SGDLS and CDR2 YYNGEE. CDR3 length: 14 residues. The CDR3 nucleotides read TGTGCCAGCAGCGTAAGCGGCAGCACAGATACGCAGTATTTT. Translating gives CASSVSGSTDTQYF.

The CDR3 nucleotides are TGTGCCAGCAGCCCACAACAGGGGCCCCCCACAGATACGCAGTATTTT. It encodes CASSPQQGPPTDTQYF. This chain uses TRBV9 with TRBJ2-3; 7 bases fit TRBD1. Germline V gives CDR1 SGDLS, CDR2 YYNGEE. This CDR3 region has 16 residues. Trimming took 4 bases from V and 2 from J; bases not matched to a gene: 10.

This rearrangement joins TRBV10-2 to TRBJ2-3; 9 bases fit TRBD2. The CDR3 spans 12 residues. Germline CDR1 WSHSY, CDR2 SAAADI. The CDR3 is CALSGSTDTQYF. The CDR3 DNA follows: TGCGCTCTTAGCGGGAGTACAGATACGCAGTATTTT.

V and J are TRBV2 and TRBJ1-5, with 9 bases lining up with TRBD1. CDR1 is SNHLY and CDR2 is FYNNEI in the germline V gene. The CDR3 totals 13 residues. The V gene end was trimmed by 8 bases and the J gene end by 2 bases; junction bases not matched to a gene: 1. CDR3: CASGDRGNQPQHF. The DNA of the CDR3 is TGTGCCAGCGGGGACAGGGGCAATCAGCCCCAGCATTTT. Full variable domain (remainder filled in from reference TRBV2 and TRBJ1-5): EPEVTQTPSHQVTQMGQEVILRCVPISNHLYFYWYRQILGQKVEFLVSFYNNEISEKSEIFDDQFSVERPDGSNFTLKIRSTKLEDSAMYFCASGDRGNQPQHFGDGTRLSIL.

The chain combines TRBV18 with TRBJ2-3; 14 nucleotides align to TRBD2. CDR1 and CDR2 (germline): KGHSH, LQKENI. V dropped 3 bases and J dropped 2; count of bases not matched to a gene: 10. The CDR3 runs to 19 residues. As DNA, the CDR3 is TGTGCCAGCTCACCCGGGGGACTAGCGGGGGAGTCGAACACAGATACGCAGTATTTT. Its protein is CASSPGGLAGESNTDTQYF.

The chain uses TRBV13 and TRBJ2-3; D is perhaps TRBD1 or TRBD2 (5 bases each). The CDR3 sequence is 15 residues long. V lost 0 bases, J lost 4 bases, and 11 bases lay in between. Germline assignment: CDR1 PRHDT and CDR2 FYEKMQ (reference sequence). The CDR3 DNA is TGTGCCAGCAGCTTAGGGACGGGACCTGCAGATACGCAGTATTTT. Residues: CASSLGTGPADTQYF. Based on the CDR3 plus reference TRBV13 and TRBJ2-3, the full variable domain is AAGVIQSPRHLIKEKRETATLKCYPIPRHDTVYWYQQGPGQDPQFLISFYEKMQSDKGSIPDRFSAQQFSDYHSELNMSSLELGDSALYFCASSLGTGPADTQYFGPGTRLTVL.

V is TRBV28 and J is TRBJ1-5, with D maybe TRBD1 (6 bases). This CDR3 is built from 16 residues. Trimming took 2 bases from V and 4 from J, leaving 15 bases between them. CDR1 is MDHEN and CDR2 is SYDVKM in the germline V gene. The CDR3 region is CASSLGGAVGNQPQHF. The CDR3 coding sequence is TGTGCCAGCAGTTTAGGGGGGGCGGTAGGGAATCAGCCCCAGCATTTT. Based on the CDR3 plus reference TRBV28 and TRBJ1-5, the full variable domain is DVKVTQSSRYLVKRTGEKVFLECVQDMDHENMFWYRQDPGLGLRLIYFSYDVKMKEKGDIPEGYSVSREKKERFSLILESASTNQTSMYLCASSLGGAVGNQPQHFGDGTRLSIL.

The chain couples TRBV10-2 to TRBJ1-5, with 7 bases lining up with TRBD1. Germline CDR1 WSHSY, CDR2 SAAADI. The CDR3 is 14 amino acids. The ends lost 2 bases at V and 6 bases at J; junction bases unmatched: 4. CDR3 coding DNA: TGCGCCAGCAGTGAGATGGCAGGGGGTCAGCCCCAGCATTTT. Translated: CASSEMAGGQPQHF.

The chain employs TRBV28 and TRBJ1-4; D is perhaps TRBD1 (5 bases). Germline V gene data show CDR1 as MDHEN and CDR2 as SYDVKM. The CDR3 contains 16 residues. V lost 6 bases, J lost 10 bases, and 24 bases lay in between. In DNA form, the CDR3 reads TGTGCCAGCAGCCCTACCTCGGGACTCCTGTCGGGAAAACTGTTTTTT. Translation gives CASSPTSGLLSGKLFF. The full variable domain, with the rest looked up from reference TRBV28 and TRBJ1-4, is DVKVTQSSRYLVKRTGEKVFLECVQDMDHENMFWYRQDPGLGLRLIYFSYDVKMKEKGDIPEGYSVSREKKERFSLILESASTNQTSMYLCASSPTSGLLSGKLFFGSGTQLSVL.

CDR3 nucleotides: TGTGCCAGCAGGCAGGCGGATGGCTACACCTTC. It translates to CASRQADGYTF. The rearrangement links TRBV6-1 to TRBJ1-2; D not resolved. V lost 6 bases to trimming and J lost 6 bases, with 8 bases between them. Germline assignment: CDR1 MNHNS and CDR2 SASEGT. CDR3 length equals 11 residues.

V and J are TRBV9 and TRBJ2-7; 10 bases match TRBD2. Trimming took 3 bases from V and 3 from J; bases not matched to a gene: 6. Germline CDR1 is SGDLS and CDR2 is YYNGEE. The CDR3 spans 15 residues. CDR3 sequence reads: CASSGIAGGNYEQYF. As DNA, the CDR3 is TGTGCCAGCAGCGGAATAGCGGGAGGAAACTACGAGCAGTACTTC. Drawing the rest from reference TRBV9 and TRBJ2-7, the complete variable domain is DSGVTQTPKHLITATGQRVTLRCSPRSGDLSVYWYQQSLDQGLQFLIQYYNGEERAKGNILERFSAQQFPDLHSELNLSSLELGDSALYFCASSGIAGGNYEQYFGPGTRLTVT.

The genes are TRBV18 and TRBJ1-1; D remains ambiguous. Germline V CDR1 and CDR2: KGHSH, LQKENI. This CDR3 contains 14 residues. Trimming removed 0 bases from V and 0 bases from J, with 5 bases in between. This CDR3 is CASSPPVVNTEAFF. The CDR3 DNA reads as TGTGCCAGCTCACCACCGGTGGTGAACACTGAAGCTTTCTTT.

The rearrangement links TRBV28 to TRBJ2-5; 10 positions match TRBD1. CDR3 length: 15 amino acids. CDR1 and CDR2 from the germline V gene are MDHEN and SYDVKM. Trimming removed 5 bases from V and 5 bases from J; junction bases left unmatched: 8. CDR3 nucleotides: TGTGCCAGCAGTAAGCCGGGACAGGGGAAGGAGACCCAGTACTTC. Protein product: CASSKPGQGKETQYF.

The chain couples TRBV11-2 to TRBJ2-1, with 11 bases fitting TRBD2. This CDR3 is built from 15 residues. Germline V lookup: CDR1 SGHAT, CDR2 FQNNGV. With V trimmed by 5 bases and J by 6 bases, 6 bases remained unmatched. CDR3 DNA: TGTGCCAGCAGCCCGGGACTAGCGGAAATCAATGAGCAGTTCTTC. It codes for CASSPGLAEINEQFF.

The V and J genes are TRBV7-9 and TRBJ2-7; a weak D match, TRBD1 (6 bases). V was trimmed by 3 bases and J by 3 bases, leaving 12 bases between them. The CDR3 extends over 14 amino acids. Looked up from germline, CDR1 is SEHNR and CDR2 is FQNEAQ (reference sequence). In DNA, the CDR3 is TGTGCCAGCAGCTTTGTAGGACAGAGCTACGAGCAGTACTTC. Translating gives CASSFVGQSYEQYF.

This chain joins TRBV19 and TRBJ1-2; 8 nucleotides line up with TRBD1. Germline lookup yields CDR1 LNHDA and CDR2 SQIVND (reference sequence). The CDR3 is 17 residues long. V was pared by 4 bases and J by 6 bases, with 16 bases of the junction left unmatched. This chain's CDR3 is CASSTTRPGGASDGYTF. The CDR3 coding sequence is TGTGCCAGTAGTACGACTCGACCAGGGGGCGCAAGTGATGGCTACACCTTC.

This clone showed up just a few times. This rearrangement joins TRBV19 to TRBJ2-7, with TRBD1 matching over 12 bases. The ends lost 4 bases at V and 5 bases at J; junction bases unmatched: 6. Germline V gives CDR1 LNHDA, CDR2 SQIVND (reference sequence). The CDR3 runs to 15 residues. CDR3 nucleotide sequence: TGTGCCAGTAGTAAATTTGGGACAGGGGGCCACGAGCAGTACTTC. Protein product: CASSKFGTGGHEQYF.

The rearrangement uses TRBV5-1 and TRBJ2-7; a possible D gene is TRBD1 (6 bases). Germline V gives CDR1 SGHRS, CDR2 YFSETQ. Between the trimmed V and J ends, which lost 0 bases and 6 bases, there was a span of 13 bases. The CDR3 extends over 14 amino acids. The CDR3 sequence: CASSLATGYSEQYF. Here the CDR3 DNA reads TGCGCCAGCAGCTTGGCTACAGGGTACTCCGAGCAGTACTTC.

On this clone: The identical CDR3 is also encoded by other nucleotide sequences in the sample. The CDR3: CASSQGLAGGYEQYF. CDR3 DNA sequence: TGCGCCAGCAGCCAAGGGCTAGCGGGAGGCTACGAGCAGTACTTC. V usage is TRBV4-1 and J usage is TRBJ2-7; TRBD2 matches 11 bases. The V and J ends lost 1 base and 3 bases, in that order; junction bases with no gene match: 2. The CDR3 is 15 amino acids. Germline values: CDR1 MGHRA, CDR2 YSYEKL.

The chain has TRBV7-9 and TRBJ1-5; weak D call: TRBD1 (5 bases). Trimming took off 9 bases at V and 7 bases at J, with 16 bases between the two ends. The CDR3 loop spans 13 amino acids. Looked up from germline, CDR1 is SEHNR and CDR2 is FQNEAQ (reference sequence). CDR3 DNA sequence: TGTGCCAGTAGCGCCCGGGGGGACCAGCCCCAGCATTTT. It specifies CASSARGDQPQHF.

This clone was seen a single time. The V and J genes are TRBV9 and TRBJ2-5; D is uncertain. The V end was cut by 2 bases, the J end by 2 bases, with 7 bases between. Germline V gives CDR1 SGDLS, CDR2 YYNGEE. This CDR3 contains 13 residues. In nucleotides, the CDR3 is TGTGCCAGCAGCGTTTCACAGCAAGAGACCCAGTACTTC. Protein product: CASSVSQQETQYF.

As regards this clone: The same CDR3 can be traced to other DNA sequences in this sample. The gene calls are TRBV28 and TRBJ1-3; tentative D call: TRBD1 (5 bases). The CDR3 has 14 amino acids. Germline V gene data show CDR1 as MDHEN and CDR2 as SYDVKM. Trimming took 6 bases from V and 0 from J, leaving 9 bases between them. In nucleotides, the CDR3 is TGTGCCAGCAGCCTGACAGTCTCTGGAAACACCATATATTTT. Translating it yields CASSLTVSGNTIYF.

This sequence joins TRBV7-2 and TRBJ1-5, with D unresolved. V lost 2 bases to trimming and J lost 0 bases, with 11 bases between them. This CDR3 has 16 amino acids. The germline V gene encodes CDR1 SGHTA and CDR2 FQGNSA. CDR3 sequence (DNA): TGTGCCAGCAGCTTAAGGTGGGCTAATAGCAATCAGCCCCAGCATTTT. It codes for CASSLRWANSNQPQHF.

Of note for this clone: The same CDR3 arises from other DNA sequences in this sample as well. The genes are TRBV9 and TRBJ2-3, with D unclear. The CDR3 loop spans 14 amino acids. The V end lost 0 bases, the J end lost 3 bases, and 8 bases lay between the germline ends. The germline CDR1 and CDR2 sequences are SGDLS and YYNGEE. CDR3 nucleotides: TGTGCCAGCAGCGTAGTTACGGCTACAGATACGCAGTATTTT. It encodes CASSVVTATDTQYF.

This chain joins TRBV14 and TRBJ1-6; a possible D gene is TRBD1 (6 bases). Trimming took 4 bases from V and 3 from J, leaving 7 bases between them. The V gene's germline CDR1 is SGHDN and CDR2 FVKESK. The CDR3 spans 14 residues. The CDR3 DNA reads as TGTGCCAGCAGCCCGGGACACTATAATTCACCCCTCCACTTT. Translating gives CASSPGHYNSPLHF. Based on the CDR3 plus reference TRBV14 and TRBJ1-6, the full variable domain is EAGVTQFPSHSVIEKGQTVTLRCDPISGHDNLYWYRRVMGKEIKFLLHFVKESKQDESGMPNNRFLAERTGGTYSTLKVQPAELEDSGVYFCASSPGHYNSPLHFGNGTRLTVT.

The gene calls are TRBV6-5 and TRBJ2-2, with 11 bases matching TRBD1. Trimming at V came to 4 bases and at J to 5 bases, leaving 6 bases not matched to a gene. CDR1 and CDR2 (germline): MNHEY, SVGAGI. This CDR3 spans 16 amino acids. CDR3: CASSLGQGAVTGELFF. The CDR3 DNA reads as TGTGCCAGCAGTTTAGGACAGGGGGCTGTTACCGGGGAGCTGTTTTTT.

The chain recombines TRBV2 with TRBJ2-3; 10 positions agree with TRBD2. With V trimmed by 11 bases and J by 6 bases, 14 bases remained unmatched. The CDR3 has 15 amino acids. Germline V gene data show CDR1 as SNHLY and CDR2 as FYNNEI. Written as DNA, the CDR3 is TGTGCCTGGAACCCTTCTAGCGGGAGATGGGATACGCAGTATTTT. Amino acids: CAWNPSSGRWDTQYF.

V gene TRBV7-9 combines with J gene TRBJ2-2; 7 positions match TRBD1. Per germline, CDR1 SEHNR and CDR2 FQNEAQ (reference sequence). The CDR3 loop spans 16 amino acids. Losses at the gene ends were 8 bases for V and 4 bases for J; bases not matched to a gene: 13. CDR3 bases: TGTGCCAGCCCAGGGACAGATAGTTTCCTCACCGGGGAGCTGTTTTTT. The encoded protein is CASPGTDSFLTGELFF. Combining the CDR3 with reference TRBV7-9 and TRBJ2-2 gives the whole variable domain DTGVSQNPRHKITKRGQNVTFRCDPISEHNRLYWYRQTLGQGPEFLTYFQNEAQLEKSRLLSDRFSAERPKGSFSTLEIQRTEQGDSAMYLCASPGTDSFLTGELFFGEGSRLTVL.